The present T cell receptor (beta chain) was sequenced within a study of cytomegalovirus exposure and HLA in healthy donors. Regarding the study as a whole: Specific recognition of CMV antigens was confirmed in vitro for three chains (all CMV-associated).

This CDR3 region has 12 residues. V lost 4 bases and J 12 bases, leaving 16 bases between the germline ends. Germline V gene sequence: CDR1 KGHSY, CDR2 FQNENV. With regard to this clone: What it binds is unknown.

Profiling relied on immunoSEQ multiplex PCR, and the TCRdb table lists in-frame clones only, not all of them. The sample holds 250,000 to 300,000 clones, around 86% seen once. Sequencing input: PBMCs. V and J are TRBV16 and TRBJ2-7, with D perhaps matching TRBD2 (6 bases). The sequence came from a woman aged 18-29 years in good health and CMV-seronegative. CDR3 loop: CASSRSSEGRYF. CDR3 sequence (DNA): TGTGCCAGCAGCCGCTCCTCGGAGGGGCGGTACTTC.